Shown below are 25 T cell receptor beta chains from a single sample sequenced in a study of blood T cell repertoires in COVID-19. Data came from immunoSEQ multiplex PCR; TCRdb stores just in-frame clones and leaves some out. This table has some 150,000 clones, around nine tenths appearing once. Sequencing was performed on peripheral blood. The source is a human donor in a cohort sampled during active COVID-19.

This rearrangement joins TRBV6-5 to TRBJ2-1, with TRBD1 as a possible D gene (5 bases). The CDR3 runs 16 residues. The germline V gene encodes CDR1 MNHEY and CDR2 SVGAGI. The V and J ends lost 2 bases and 1 base respectively, with 12 bases between them. CDR3 region: CASSYKPPGSYNEQFF. The DNA for the CDR3 is TGTGCCAGCAGTTACAAGCCCCCAGGGTCCTACAATGAGCAGTTCTTC.

This chain connects TRBV10-1 to TRBJ2-7; TRBD1 agrees at 7 bases. Germline V gives CDR1 WNHNN, CDR2 SYGVQD (reference sequence). The ends lost 0 bases at V and 2 bases at J; junction bases unmatched: 4. The CDR3 contains 15 residues. CDR3 DNA: TGCGCCAGCAGTGAGTCGGGGACAGACGCCTACGAGCAGTACTTC. Amino acid sequence: CASSESGTDAYEQYF.

The rearrangement links TRBV2 to TRBJ2-2; TRBD2 is a possible D gene (5 bases). The ends were cut back, 2 bases at V and 7 bases at J, with 11 bases in the middle. This CDR3 is built from 14 residues. Germline V lookup: CDR1 SNHLY, CDR2 FYNNEI. CDR3 loop: CASSEQLVSGELFF. In nucleotides, the CDR3 is TGTGCCAGCAGTGAACAACTAGTAAGCGGGGAGCTGTTTTTT.

This chain joins TRBV30 and TRBJ1-1; no clear D gene. The CDR3 contains 13 residues. Germline lookup yields CDR1 GTSNPN and CDR2 SVGIG (reference sequence). Trimming pared 2 bases from V and 5 bases from J, leaving 12 bases between. The CDR3 region is CAWSSTSGTEAFF. The DNA of the CDR3 is TGTGCCTGGAGTTCGACAAGTGGGACTGAAGCTTTCTTT.

The chain recombines TRBV28 with TRBJ1-1, with 9 bases matching TRBD1. Germline CDR1 and CDR2: MDHEN and SYDVKM. The ends lost 7 bases at V and 2 bases at J; junction bases unmatched: 8. The CDR3 runs to 15 residues. CDR3 coding DNA: TGTGCCAGCACCAGGGGACAGGGTTTCAACACTGAAGCTTTCTTT. It translates to CASTRGQGFNTEAFF.

This clone was detected only once. The J gene is TRBJ2-3, the V gene TRBV3-1 (or the pseudogene TRBV3-2), with 10 bases identical to TRBD2. Per the germline V gene, CDR1 is LGHDT and CDR2 is YNNKEL (reference sequence). The CDR3 totals 13 residues. V dropped 4 bases and J dropped 5; count of bases not matched to a gene: 0. The CDR3 protein is CASSPSGRDTQYF. The CDR3 DNA follows: TGTGCCAGCAGCCCTAGCGGGAGAGATACGCAGTATTTT.

The chain uses TRBV19 and TRBJ2-1; D is possibly TRBD2 (6 bases). CDR3 length: 15 residues. V gave up 3 bases and J gave up 2 bases, with 11 bases separating them. Germline lookup yields CDR1 LNHDA and CDR2 SQIVND (reference sequence). As DNA, the CDR3 is TGTGCCAGTAGTATTCAGCGGGCCGCCTACAATGAGCAGTTCTTC. Translation gives CASSIQRAAYNEQFF.

The rearrangement links TRBV28 to TRBJ1-1, with D possibly being TRBD1 (6 bases). The CDR3 has 17 amino acids. The germline CDR1 and CDR2 sequences are MDHEN and SYDVKM. With 3 bases removed from V and 4 bases from J, the gap between germline ends came to 21 bases. The CDR3 DNA reads as TGTGCCAGCAGTTTGCCCAGAGGACAGCCCCGGTCCACTGAAGCTTTCTTT. Its translation: CASSLPRGQPRSTEAFF.

Only one count was recorded for this clone. The rearrangement links TRBV7-3 to TRBJ2-7; TRBD1 aligns across 9 bases. Trimming took 5 bases from V and 2 from J; bases not matched to a gene: 7. The CDR3 extends over 15 amino acids. CDR1 is SGHTA and CDR2 is FQGTGA in the germline V gene. DNA of the CDR3: TGTGCCAGCAGCATCACAGGGGGCGTTACCTACGAGCAGTACTTC. Its protein is CASSITGGVTYEQYF.

The V and J genes are TRBV5-4 and TRBJ1-5; 12 nucleotides line up with TRBD1. This CDR3 comprises 18 residues. Germline loops: CDR1 SGHNT, CDR2 YYREEE (reference sequence). The junction had 9 bases not matched to a gene; V was cut back by 2 bases and J by 3 bases. CDR3 sequence reads: CASSFKPGQGAPNQPQHF. The CDR3 DNA reads TGTGCCAGCAGCTTCAAACCGGGACAGGGGGCTCCCAATCAGCCCCAGCATTTT.

The chain carries TRBV4-1 and TRBJ2-5; D not certain. In germline, CDR1 is MGHRA, CDR2 YSYEKL. Trimming stripped 1 base from V and 2 bases from J, with 17 bases between. The CDR3 consists of 17 residues. This CDR3 reads CASSQVFGVARQETQYF. CDR3 coding DNA: TGCGCCAGCAGCCAAGTCTTCGGAGTCGCTAGGCAAGAGACCCAGTACTTC.

The CDR3 DNA follows: TGTGCCACACGGCGACTGGGACAGGCTGGGGGAAACACCATATATTTT. This translates into CATRRLGQAGGNTIYF. This chain connects TRBV11-2 to TRBJ1-3; TRBD1 aligns across 8 bases. The V and J ends lost 10 bases and 4 bases, in that order; junction bases with no gene match: 15. This CDR3 region has 16 residues. Germline loops: CDR1 SGHAT, CDR2 FQNNGV.

This rearrangement joins TRBV3-1 (or the pseudogene TRBV3-2) to TRBJ2-1, with 8 bases that match TRBD2. Per the germline V gene, CDR1 is LGHDT and CDR2 is YNNKEL (reference sequence). There are 18 residues in the CDR3. V lost 3 bases to trimming and J lost 1 base; unmatched junction nucleotides: 11. The CDR3 bases are TGTGCCAGCAGCCAGGAAAATCCGGGACTAGGGTCCTACAATGAGCAGTTCTTC. Amino acid sequence: CASSQENPGLGSYNEQFF.

The genes are TRBV7-2 and TRBJ2-7, with TRBD1 as a possible D gene (6 bases). V gave up 0 bases and J gave up 3 bases, with 9 bases separating them. Germline V lookup: CDR1 SGHTA, CDR2 FQGNSA. This CDR3 has 14 amino acids. This CDR3 is CASSLAVDSYEQYF. As DNA, the CDR3 is TGTGCCAGCAGCTTAGCGGTGGACAGCTACGAGCAGTACTTC.

On this clone itself: Other DNA sequences in this specimen translate into the identical CDR3. The rearrangement uses TRBV5-1 and TRBJ2-5, with TRBD2 identical over 9 bases. The germline CDR1 and CDR2 sequences are SGHRS and YFSETQ. The CDR3 is 15 amino acids. J was trimmed by 5 bases and V by 4 bases; bases with no gene match: 9. The CDR3 region has the DNA TGCGCCAGCAGCCCCCCCTTAGCGGGGGAGGAGACCCAGTACTTC. This sequence encodes CASSPPLAGEETQYF. The full variable domain, rest sourced from reference TRBV5-1 and TRBJ2-5, is KAGVTQTPRYLIKTRGQQVTLSCSPISGHRSVSWYQQTPGQGLQFLFEYFSETQRNKGNFPGRFSGRQFSNSRSEMNVSTLELGDSALYLCASSPPLAGEETQYFGPGTRLLVL.

V is TRBV18 and J is TRBJ1-2, with 7 bases fitting TRBD1. In germline, CDR1 is KGHSH, CDR2 LQKENI. Trimming took 3 bases from V and 4 from J; bases not matched to a gene: 5. This CDR3 is 14 amino acids long. CDR3 sequence reads: CASSPGQTSYGYTF. Here the CDR3 DNA reads TGTGCCAGCTCACCGGGACAGACGAGCTATGGCTACACCTTC.

This clone came up a few times. The rearrangement uses TRBV6-5 and TRBJ1-6; TRBD1 is a possible D gene (5 bases). Germline lookup yields CDR1 MNHEY and CDR2 SVGAGI. The V gene lost 4 bases and the J gene lost 6 bases, with 13 bases spanning the gap. The length of the CDR3 is 15 residues. In nucleotides, the CDR3 is TGTGCCAGCAGTTTTGACAGAACAAGTAATTCACCCCTCCACTTT. It yields the protein CASSFDRTSNSPLHF.

Here the CDR3 reads CAWRPSPRAFF. The CDR3 coding sequence is TGTGCCTGGAGACCGTCCCCGAGGGCTTTCTTT. V and J are TRBV30 and TRBJ1-1; D is undetermined. Germline loops: CDR1 GTSNPN, CDR2 SVGIG (reference sequence). This CDR3 comprises 11 residues. The V end lost 3 bases, the J end lost 11 bases, and 13 bases lay between the germline ends.

This sequence joins TRBV18 and TRBJ1-1, with 11 bases identical to TRBD1. This CDR3 is 16 amino acids long. Germline assignment: CDR1 KGHSH and CDR2 LQKENI. Losses at the gene ends were 3 bases for V and 5 bases for J; bases not matched to a gene: 8. The CDR3 DNA reads as TGTGCCAGCTCACCCCCGTATGGGGACAGGGGGACTGAAGCTTTCTTT. Translating gives CASSPPYGDRGTEAFF.

This chain connects TRBV2 to TRBJ1-2; D is possibly TRBD1 (5 bases). The CDR3 extends over 12 amino acids. CDR1 and CDR2 from the germline V gene are SNHLY and FYNNEI. Trimming took 11 bases from V and 3 from J, leaving 13 bases between them. The CDR3 loop is CAGGARDYGYTF. The DNA for the CDR3 is TGTGCCGGAGGGGCGCGGGACTATGGCTACACCTTC.

The V gene is TRBV10-3, the J gene TRBJ2-7; D might be TRBD2 (6 bases). V lost 5 bases and J lost 7, with 30 bases in between. CDR3 size: 18 residues. Germline V gives CDR1 ENHRY, CDR2 SYGVKD. CDR3 nucleotide sequence: TGTGCCATCAGTACGACCCTGAACGGCGGTGGGGGGAGTGTGGAGCAGTACTTC. It yields the protein CAISTTLNGGGGSVEQYF.

In regard to this clone: One end of the junction does not line up with germline, which may come from a read error. This chain connects TRBV4-3 to TRBJ1-1; D might be TRBD1 (6 bases). CDR3 length equals 15 residues. The germline V gene encodes CDR1 LGHNA and CDR2 YSLEER. The chain's CDR3 is CASSQGPGVKTEAFF. The CDR3, as DNA: TGCGCCAGCAGCCAAGGACCAGGGGTGAAGACTGAAGCTTTCTTT.

This rearrangement joins TRBV15 to TRBJ2-1; 8 bases fit TRBD1. This CDR3 is 17 amino acids long. The V and J ends lost 3 bases and 0 bases, in that order; junction bases with no gene match: 7. Per the germline V gene, CDR1 is LNHNV and CDR2 is YYDKDF (reference sequence). Here the CDR3 reads CATSSTTGVSSYNEQFF. The CDR3, as DNA: TGTGCCACCAGCAGCACGACAGGGGTCAGCTCCTACAATGAGCAGTTCTTC.

This clone turned up a few times. The chain employs TRBV30 and TRBJ1-1; 7 bases map to TRBD1. CDR3 length: 13 amino acids. J gave up 4 bases and V 3 bases, and 5 bases lay outside the gene matches. The germline gives CDR1 GTSNPN, CDR2 SVGIG (reference sequence). CDR3 loop: CAWSDGQATEAFF. CDR3 coding DNA: TGTGCCTGGAGCGACGGACAGGCCACTGAAGCTTTCTTT.

The chain links TRBV3-1 (or the pseudogene TRBV3-2) to TRBJ2-5; 14 nucleotides line up with TRBD2. V lost 6 bases, J lost 1 base, and 10 bases stayed unmatched. Per germline, CDR1 LGHDT and CDR2 YNNKEL (reference sequence). CDR3 size: 18 residues. The chain's CDR3 is CASRVGTSGGSFQETQYF. The DNA for the CDR3 is TGTGCCAGCAGAGTAGGGACTAGCGGGGGCTCCTTCCAAGAGACCCAGTACTTC.